This is a list of T cell receptor beta chains from one sample in a study of radiotherapy plus CTLA-4 blockade in lung cancer. The assay was immunoSEQ multiplex PCR, and TCRdb's table has in-frame clones only and misses some. Of around 110,000 clones listed, 81% are singletons. Here the sequenced sample was peripheral blood, taken from a patient treated with radiotherapy plus ipilimumab. The receptors originated from a human donor with non-small cell lung cancer that progressed on radiotherapy plus ipilimumab. Some clones in this sample may be carry-over from other donors' samples. Both conserved end residues are part of each CDR3. D genes are given only for firm matches. Clone size is stated in some rows and not others, as once, few, many or a class when expanded.

clone size,CDR3 length,D gene,V gene,J gene,CDR3 protein,CDR3 DNA
many,19,TRBD1,TRBV7-3,TRBJ2-2,CASSLIYLSEGARSGELFF,TGTGCCAGCAGCTTAATATATCTTTCTGAGGGGGCGCGGTCCGGGGAGCTGTTTTTT
.,17,.,TRBV7-9,TRBJ2-2,CASSSSKRRSGTGELFF,TGTGCCAGCAGCTCCTCGAAGCGCCGGTCCGGCACCGGGGAGCTGTTTTTT
.,16,.,TRBV19,TRBJ2-4,CASSIWGFDAKNIQYF,TGTGCCAGTAGTATATGGGGCTTCGACGCCAAAAACATTCAGTACTTC
.,19,TRBD2,TRBV27,TRBJ2-7,CASSLYSPTSGGFTAEQYF,TGTGCCAGCAGTTTATATTCCCCGACTAGCGGGGGATTTACAGCCGAGCAGTACTTC
.,10,.,TRBV29-1,TRBJ1-1,CSVAPDTPQF,TGCAGCGTTGCCCCCGACACCCCGCAGTTT
.,13,.,TRBV28,TRBJ1-1,CASLSPGNTEAFF,TGTGCCAGCCTATCTCCAGGGAACACTGAAGCTTTCTTT
.,15,.,TRBV7-3,TRBJ1-6,CASSLAGWGNSPLHF,TGTGCCAGCAGCTTAGCGGGGTGGGGAAATTCACCCCTCCACTTT
.,14,TRBD1,TRBV6-1,TRBJ2-7,CASSDRVGSYEQYF,TGTGCCAGCAGCGACAGGGTGGGCTCCTACGAGCAGTACTTC
.,12,.,TRBV7-9,TRBJ1-2,CASSLGVKGYTF,TGTGCCAGCAGCTTAGGAGTAAAGGGCTACACCTTC
.,13,TRBD1,TRBV5-4,TRBJ1-2,CASSWTGPYGYTF,TGTGCCAGCAGCTGGACAGGGCCCTATGGCTACACCTTC
.,15,TRBD2,TRBV5-1,TRBJ2-7,CASSVSGGTSYEQYF,TGCGCCAGCAGCGTTAGCGGGGGGACCTCCTACGAGCAGTACTTC
.,15,.,TRBV15,TRBJ2-5,CATSRVDVGQETQYF,TGTGCCACCAGCAGAGTGGATGTAGGACAAGAGACCCAGTACTTC
.,16,TRBD2,TRBV9,TRBJ2-2,CASSASGGANTGELFF,TGTGCCAGCAGCGCTAGCGGGGGAGCGAACACCGGGGAGCTGTTTTTT
.,19,.,TRBV27,TRBJ1-6,CASSLFGGGTQTRVSPLHF,TGTGCCAGCAGTTTATTTGGTGGGGGGACACAGACAAGAGTATCACCCCTCCACTTT
.,18,TRBD2,TRBV30,TRBJ2-1,CAISGLAGGRRSYNEQFF,TGTGCCATCTCCGGACTAGCGGGGGGGCGGCGCTCCTACAATGAGCAGTTCTTC
.,12,.,TRBV28,TRBJ1-1,CASSLGNTEAFF,TGTGCCAGCAGTTTAGGAAACACTGAAGCTTTCTTT
.,16,.,TRBV7-8,TRBJ2-1,CASSFFRGSSYNEQFF,TGTGCCAGCAGCTTTTTTCGGGGCAGCTCCTACAATGAGCAGTTCTTC
once,18,.,TRBV5-1,TRBJ1-6,CASSLGQGRNSYNSPLHF,TGCGCCAGCAGCTTGGGGCAGGGAAGAAACTCCTATAATTCACCCCTCCACTTT
.,15,.,TRBV5-1,TRBJ1-5,CASSLDGASNQPQHF,TGCGCCAGCAGCTTGGATGGGGCAAGCAATCAGCCCCAGCATTTT
.,15,.,TRBV4-3,TRBJ1-2,CASSQDKGNGYGYTF,TGCGCCAGCAGCCAAGACAAGGGTAATGGCTATGGCTACACCTTC
.,17,.,TRBV10-3,TRBJ2-2,CAISPHTGGLNTGELFF,TGTGCCATCAGTCCACATACGGGGGGCCTCAACACCGGGGAGCTGTTTTTT
.,14,.,TRBV5-5,TRBJ2-3,CASSLVQGVDTQYF,TGTGCCAGCAGCTTGGTACAGGGAGTAGATACGCAGTATTTT
.,13,.,TRBV30,TRBJ1-2,CAWSVGGQEGYTF,TGTGCCTGGAGTGTAGGGGGGCAGGAGGGCTACACCTTC
.,14,.,TRBV7-2,TRBJ1-6,CASSLVQGDSPLHF,TGTGCCAGCAGCTTAGTACAGGGAGATTCACCCCTCCACTTT
.,15,TRBD2,TRBV4-2,TRBJ2-5,CASSRTSGGQETQYF,TGTGCCAGCAGCCGTACTAGCGGGGGACAAGAGACCCAGTACTTC
.,15,.,TRBV27,TRBJ2-3,CASMGFPGLSDTQYF,TGTGCCAGCATGGGGTTTCCAGGGTTGTCAGATACGCAGTATTTT
.,15,.,TRBV21-1,TRBJ1-1,CASSTPRDRGLKAFF,TGTGCCAGCAGCACCCCCCGGGACAGGGGGCTAAAAGCTTTCTTT
.,15,.,TRBV6-5,TRBJ2-2,CASSYSIQRAGELFF,TGTGCCAGCAGTTACTCAATACAGCGGGCCGGGGAGCTGTTTTTT
.,12,.,TRBV6-1,TRBJ1-3,CASSWGGNTIYF,TGTGCCAGCAGCTGGGGGGGAAACACCATATATTTT
few,16,.,TRBV4-3,TRBJ1-4,CASSQVRGSGDEKLFF,TGCGCCAGCAGCCAAGTTAGGGGGTCCGGAGATGAAAAACTGTTTTTT
.,12,.,TRBV19,TRBJ2-2,CASSIHSGELFF,TGTGCCAGTAGTATCCATAGCGGGGAGCTGTTTTTT
once,14,.,TRBV7-9,TRBJ1-1,CASSLGGSDLEAFF,TGTGCCAGCAGCTTAGGCGGTTCAGACCTCGAAGCTTTCTTT
once,14,TRBD1,TRBV2,TRBJ1-4,CASRETGGNEKLFF,TGTGCCAGCAGGGAGACAGGGGGGAACGAAAAACTGTTTTTT
few,13,.,TRBV7-9,TRBJ2-3,CASSFRGTDTQYF,TGTGCCAGCAGCTTTCGGGGCACAGATACGCAGTATTTT
.,15,.,TRBV5-4,TRBJ1-6,CASSRGTSYNSPLHF,TGTGCCAGCAGCCGAGGAACTTCCTATAATTCACCCCTCCACTTT
few,12,.,TRBV15,TRBJ2-3,CATSSGSDTQYF,TGTGCCACCAGCAGCGGGTCAGATACGCAGTATTTT
.,15,.,TRBV18,TRBJ2-2,CASSLLGAGTGELFF,TGTGCCAGCTCACTCTTGGGGGCCGGCACCGGGGAGCTGTTTTTT
few,16,TRBD2,TRBV18,TRBJ2-1,CASSPSIWTSLHEQFF,TGTGCCAGCTCACCATCTATCTGGACTAGCTTGCATGAGCAGTTCTTC
.,15,TRBD1,TRBV19,TRBJ1-2,CASSISDRGNYGYTF,TGTGCCAGTAGTATTTCGGACAGGGGGAACTATGGCTACACCTTC
.,14,TRBD1,TRBV5-4,TRBJ1-4,CASSTGQPNEKLFF,TGTGCCAGCAGTACGGGACAGCCTAATGAAAAACTGTTTTTT
.,16,.,TRBV5-6,TRBJ2-1,CASSLGSGSSYNEQFF,TGTGCCAGCAGTCTGGGCTCGGGTAGCTCCTACAATGAGCAGTTCTTC
.,13,.,TRBV5-1,TRBJ2-7,CASSFGDSGEQYF,TGCGCCAGCAGCTTCGGGGATTCGGGGGAGCAGTACTTC
.,19,TRBD1,TRBV9,TRBJ2-2,CASSVAGGTGRLRGGELFF,TGTGCCAGCAGCGTAGCTGGCGGGACAGGGCGTCTAAGGGGTGGGGAGCTGTTTTTT
.,15,TRBD1,TRBV6-6,TRBJ2-2,CASSYGTGDTGELFF,TGTGCCAGCAGTTACGGGACAGGGGACACCGGGGAGCTGTTTTTT
.,14,.,TRBV6-1,TRBJ1-5,CASSEWYLNQPQHF,TGTGCCAGCAGTGAATGGTACTTAAATCAGCCCCAGCATTTT
.,15,.,TRBV27,TRBJ1-5,CASRPRAGSNQPQHF,TGTGCCAGCAGGCCTCGGGCAGGCTCCAATCAGCCCCAGCATTTT
.,14,TRBD1,TRBV19,TRBJ1-2,CASNRQQGGNGYTF,TGTGCCAGTAACCGTCAGCAGGGGGGGAATGGCTACACCTTC
.,17,TRBD2,TRBV9,TRBJ2-3,CASSVVGVAGSTDTQYF,TGTGCCAGCAGTGTGGTCGGGGTAGCGGGGAGCACAGATACGCAGTATTTT
.,15,.,TRBV6-5,TRBJ1-1,CASSPRGADLYTLLF,TGTGCCAGCAGCCCGCGAGGGGCAGACTTATATACGCTACTATTT
.,11,.,TRBV20-1,TRBJ1-4,CSIQGNEKLFF,TGCTCAATCCAGGGTAATGAAAAACTGTTTTTT
.,15,.,TRBV2,TRBJ1-2,CATLEGVGWRDGYTF,TGTGCCACATTGGAGGGGGTAGGTTGGAGAGATGGCTACACCTTC
.,13,.,TRBV18,TRBJ1-2,CASSPLEGDGHTF,TGTGCCAGCTCACCACTAGAGGGGGATGGCCACACCTTC
.,16,.,TRBV27,TRBJ1-4,CASSLYASGTYEKLFF,TGTGCCAGCAGTTTATACGCGTCCGGGACTTATGAAAAACTGTTTTTT